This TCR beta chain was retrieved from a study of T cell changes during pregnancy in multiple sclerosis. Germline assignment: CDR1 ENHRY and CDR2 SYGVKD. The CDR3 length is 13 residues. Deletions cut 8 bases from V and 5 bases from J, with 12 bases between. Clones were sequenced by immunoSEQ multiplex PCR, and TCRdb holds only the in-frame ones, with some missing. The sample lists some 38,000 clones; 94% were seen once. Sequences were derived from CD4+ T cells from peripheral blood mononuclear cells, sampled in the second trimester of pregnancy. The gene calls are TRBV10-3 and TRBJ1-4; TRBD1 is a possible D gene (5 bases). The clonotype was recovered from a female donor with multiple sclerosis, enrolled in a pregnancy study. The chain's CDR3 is CAIAGTENEKLFF. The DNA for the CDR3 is TGTGCCATCGCGGGGACTGAGAATGAAAAACTGTTTTTT.